The 32 T cell receptor beta chains listed next were all sequenced from one sample in a study of Ad26.COV2.S vaccination and SARS-CoV-2 variants. Sequenced by immunoSEQ multiplex PCR; TCRdb stores in-frame clones only, minus some. The table lists 400,000 to 450,000 clones, 90% of them singletons. The treatment was: about 20 received Ad26.COV2.S at low or high dose, single or two shots; roughly five received placebo; per-sample allocation not given. Sampling took place 63 days after the first vaccine or placebo injection. The source material was peripheral blood, sampled in a trial of Ad26.COV2.S vaccine versus placebo. These receptor sequences come from a person aged 18-65 years who received the Ad26.COV2.S COVID-19 vaccine or a placebo.

This chain uses TRBV7-9 with TRBJ1-2; tentatively, D is TRBD1 (5 bases). The V and J ends lost 1 base and 8 bases respectively, with 11 bases between them. Germline V gene sequence: CDR1 SEHNR, CDR2 FQNEAQ (reference sequence). This CDR3 comprises 13 residues. The CDR3 DNA reads as TGTGCCAGCAGCTTAGAGGGGTTGGGCGGCTACACCTTC. Its protein is CASSLEGLGGYTF.

Concerning this clone itself: The same CDR3 also results from other DNA sequences found in this sample. The V gene is TRBV27, the J gene TRBJ2-1; D gene unclear. Trimming took off 5 bases at V and 4 bases at J, with 3 bases between the two ends. CDR1 is MNHEY and CDR2 is SMNVEV in the germline V gene (reference sequence). CDR3 length: 11 amino acids. Written as DNA, the CDR3 is TGTGCCAGCAGTAGGTACAATGAGCAGTTCTTC. It encodes CASSRYNEQFF.

The rearrangement links TRBV6-5 to TRBJ2-3; a weak D match, TRBD1 (5 bases). The CDR3 runs to 13 residues. Deletions cut 6 bases from V and 6 bases from J, with 13 bases between. In germline, CDR1 is MNHEY, CDR2 SVGAGI. DNA for the CDR3: TGTGCCAGCAGCACCAGGGTAACCGATACGCAGTATTTT. Encoded protein: CASSTRVTDTQYF.

CDR3 protein: CASSTQGGGNTIYF. The CDR3 DNA is TGTGCCAGCAGCACACAGGGTGGAGGAAACACCATATATTTT. The rearrangement uses TRBV9 and TRBJ1-3; possibly TRBD1 for D (6 bases). With 4 bases removed from V and 4 bases from J, the gap between germline ends came to 12 bases. Germline CDR1 and CDR2: SGDLS and YYNGEE. CDR3 length: 14 residues.

J is TRBJ2-2 and V is TRBV5-1, with a tentative D call TRBD1 (6 bases). Germline loops: CDR1 SGHRS, CDR2 YFSETQ. The CDR3 runs 14 residues. With 0 bases removed from V and 6 bases from J, the gap between germline ends came to 9 bases. CDR3 amino acids: CASSLEQGSGELFF. CDR3 in DNA: TGCGCCAGCAGCTTGGAACAGGGTTCCGGGGAGCTGTTTTTT.

This sequence joins TRBV27 and TRBJ2-7; 8 bases align to TRBD2. This CDR3 contains 18 residues. Germline assignment: CDR1 MNHEY and CDR2 SMNVEV (reference sequence). After removal of 3 bases from V and 3 bases from J, the junction contained 16 bases not matched to a gene. The CDR3 DNA follows: TGTGCCAGCAGTTTTAGGGGCCCCGGGCTAGCGGGCCACTACGAGCAGTACTTC. It specifies CASSFRGPGLAGHYEQYF.

This clone was observed a single time. The chain couples TRBV7-9 to TRBJ2-7, with D tentatively TRBD2 (5 bases). Germline V gene data show CDR1 as SEHNR and CDR2 as FQNEAQ (reference sequence). CDR3 length: 14 residues. Trimming took 2 bases from V and 7 from J, leaving 15 bases between them. Here the CDR3 reads CASSLTGYPGEQYF. The CDR3 DNA sequence: TGTGCCAGCAGCTTAACCGGGTACCCGGGGGAGCAGTACTTC.

The chain uses TRBV18 and TRBJ2-1; 9 bases match TRBD2. The CDR3 extends over 17 amino acids. Germline V gene sequence: CDR1 KGHSH, CDR2 LQKENI. With V trimmed by 0 bases and J by 4 bases, 7 bases remained unmatched. CDR3 coding DNA: TGTGCCAGCTCACCACCATCCCTAGCGGGGAAATACAATGAGCAGTTCTTC. Its protein is CASSPPSLAGKYNEQFF.

The chain employs TRBV7-9 and TRBJ2-6; D is uncertain. The CDR3 totals 15 residues. V lost 2 bases and J lost 1, with 6 bases in between. Germline CDR1 is SEHNR and CDR2 is FQNEAQ (reference sequence). CDR3: CASSLLGSGANVLTF. In DNA, the CDR3 is TGTGCCAGCAGCTTATTGGGGTCTGGGGCCAACGTCCTGACTTTC.

CDR3 sequence (DNA): TGTGCCACCAGCAGCTGGACAGGGGGCAATTCACCCCTCCACTTT. Its protein is CATSSWTGGNSPLHF. The V gene is TRBV15, the J gene TRBJ1-6, with TRBD1 matching over 11 bases. Looked up from germline, CDR1 is LNHNV and CDR2 is YYDKDF (reference sequence). This CDR3 has 15 amino acids. Unmatched junction bases numbered 2, after V lost 3 bases and J lost 7 bases.

V gene TRBV29-1 combines with J gene TRBJ2-1; D is undetermined. CDR1 is SQVTM and CDR2 is ANQGSEA in the germline V gene. The CDR3 runs 13 residues. V was cut by 7 bases and J by 8 bases, with 18 bases left in between. The CDR3 is CSAVDPNSDEQFF. CDR3 nucleotides: TGCAGCGCCGTAGATCCAAATTCCGATGAGCAGTTCTTC.

J is TRBJ2-1 and V is TRBV4-1; D not resolved. There are 17 residues in the CDR3. Germline V lookup: CDR1 MGHRA, CDR2 YSYEKL. Trimming cost V 3 bases and J 4 bases, with 19 bases left between them. CDR3 in DNA: TGCGCCAGCAGCCACTTGGTGACACCTTCGGCTTACAATGAGCAGTTCTTC. This translates into CASSHLVTPSAYNEQFF.

This chain joins TRBV5-1 and TRBJ2-3; perhaps D is TRBD1 or TRBD2 (5 bases each). Trimming took off 2 bases at V and 0 bases at J, with 10 bases between the two ends. Germline V gives CDR1 SGHRS, CDR2 YFSETQ. This CDR3 comprises 15 residues. CDR3 protein: CASSFWDRSTDTQYF. For the CDR3, the DNA is TGCGCCAGCAGCTTCTGGGACCGCAGCACAGATACGCAGTATTTT.

This clone occurred once. Different DNA sequences within this sample yield the same CDR3. The CDR3, as DNA: TGTGCCAGCAGCTCCGGACTGTACAATGAGCAGTTCTTC. Translated: CASSSGLYNEQFF. The rearrangement joins TRBV11-2 to TRBJ2-1, with a weak D call TRBD2 (5 bases). This CDR3 comprises 13 residues. V was cut by 4 bases and J by 4 bases, with 8 bases left in between. Germline CDR1 reads SGHAT; CDR2 reads FQNNGV.

This clone has just one count. The chain carries TRBV3-1 (or the pseudogene TRBV3-2) and TRBJ1-2; no clear D gene. CDR1 and CDR2 (germline): LGHDT, YNNKEL (reference sequence). The length of the CDR3 is 16 residues. V dropped 1 base and J dropped 4 bases, with 16 bases sitting between them. CDR3 region: CASSQGSPRLGYGYTF. CDR3 DNA sequence: TGTGCCAGCAGCCAAGGTTCCCCCCGCCTGGGCTATGGCTACACCTTC.

The gene calls are TRBV19 and TRBJ2-1; 7 nucleotides agree with TRBD1. CDR3 size: 16 residues. Germline V gives CDR1 LNHDA, CDR2 SQIVND (reference sequence). With V trimmed by 4 bases and J by 3 bases, 9 bases remained unmatched. The CDR3 DNA reads as TGTGCCAGTAGTACGTTGGTAGGGGGCCTCTACAATGAGCAGTTCTTC. It yields the protein CASSTLVGGLYNEQFF. Combining the CDR3 with reference TRBV19 and TRBJ2-1 gives the whole variable domain DGGITQSPKYLFRKEGQNVTLSCEQNLNHDAMYWYRQDPGQGLRLIYYSQIVNDFQKGDIAEGYSVSREKKESFPLTVTSAQKNPTAFYLCASSTLVGGLYNEQFFGPGTRLTVL.

The CDR3 here is CASSQALDREYYNEQFF. CDR3 DNA sequence: TGCGCCAGCAGCCAAGCCCTGGACAGGGAGTACTACAATGAGCAGTTCTTC. The rearrangement links TRBV4-3 to TRBJ2-1, with 8 bases identical to TRBD1. There are 17 residues in the CDR3. V lost 1 base to trimming and J lost 3 bases; unmatched junction nucleotides: 8. Germline-derived CDR1 and CDR2 are LGHNA and YSLEER.

The rearrangement joins TRBV30 to TRBJ1-1, with D possibly being TRBD1 (6 bases). V was clipped by 3 bases and J by 3 bases, with 8 bases between them. Germline CDR1 GTSNPN, CDR2 SVGIG (reference sequence). CDR3 length equals 12 residues. CDR3 in DNA: TGTGCCTGGAGCAGGGGAGACACTGAAGCTTTCTTT. This sequence encodes CAWSRGDTEAFF.

This rearrangement joins TRBV7-8 to TRBJ1-2, with D tentatively TRBD1 (6 bases). This CDR3 contains 12 residues. V was trimmed by 4 bases and J by 7 bases, leaving 10 bases between them. Germline V gene data show CDR1 as SGHVS and CDR2 as FQNEAQ. CDR3 DNA: TGTGCCAGCAGCTCAGGGGCTAGTGGCTACACCTTC. Translating it yields CASSSGASGYTF.

The rearrangement uses TRBV6-2 or TRBV6-3 and TRBJ2-1; 14 nucleotides line up with TRBD2. V gave up 5 bases and J gave up 6 bases; unmatched junction bases: 3. The germline V gene has CDR1 MNHEY and CDR2 SVGEGT. The CDR3 runs 15 residues. The CDR3 protein is CASSKGLAGVNEQFF. Here the CDR3 DNA reads TGTGCCAGCAGTAAGGGACTAGCGGGAGTCAATGAGCAGTTCTTC.

The chain is built from TRBV7-8 and TRBJ2-1; TRBD2 matches at 10 bases. CDR1 SGHVS and CDR2 FQNEAQ come from the germline V gene. V trimming: 4 bases; J trimming: 1 base; junction bases outside the gene matches: 4. The CDR3 runs 16 residues. The CDR3 DNA sequence: TGTGCCAGCAGCTCGCGGACTAGCGGATCCTACAATGAGCAGTTCTTC. Amino acid sequence: CASSSRTSGSYNEQFF.

This clone has only one observation. V and J are TRBV3-1 (or the pseudogene TRBV3-2) and TRBJ2-7, with D possibly matching TRBD1 (7 bases). Germline CDR1 and CDR2: LGHDT and YNNKEL (reference sequence). The V end was cut by 5 bases, the J end by 6 bases, with 20 bases between. The CDR3 loop spans 15 amino acids. CDR3 DNA: TGTGCCAGCAGCTCTCCCAGGGGGGTTGGCGGCGAGCAGTACTTC. Translated: CASSSPRGVGGEQYF.

CDR3 loop: CSVEGAGGSYNEQFF. The CDR3 coding sequence is TGCAGCGTTGAAGGAGCGGGAGGGTCCTACAATGAGCAGTTCTTC. J is TRBJ2-1 and V is TRBV29-1, with 10 bases identical to TRBD2. The trim removed 1 base at V and 1 base at J, leaving 1 base unmatched. The length of the CDR3 is 15 residues. Germline CDR1 reads SQVTM; CDR2 reads ANQGSEA.

The V and J genes are TRBV7-6 and TRBJ2-1; 8 positions agree with TRBD1. Trimming took 1 base from V and 0 from J; bases not matched to a gene: 8. Germline CDR1 is SGHVS and CDR2 is FNYEAQ. The CDR3 consists of 18 residues. The CDR3 protein is CASSLGLRQGSSYNEQFF. The CDR3 region has the DNA TGTGCCAGCAGCTTAGGACTCAGACAGGGGAGCTCCTACAATGAGCAGTTCTTC.

J is TRBJ2-7 and V is TRBV3-1 (or the pseudogene TRBV3-2); 7 nucleotides agree with TRBD2. The V gene end was trimmed by 3 bases and the J gene end by 2 bases; junction bases not matched to a gene: 7. Germline CDR1 LGHDT, CDR2 YNNKEL (reference sequence). CDR3 length equals 15 residues. CDR3 in DNA: TGTGCCAGCAGCCAGGAGCTAGCGGCGCCCTACGAGCAGTACTTC. Translation gives CASSQELAAPYEQYF.

The chain combines TRBV30 with TRBJ2-1; tentatively, D is TRBD1 or TRBD2 (5 bases each). V was cut by 3 bases and J by 8 bases, with 14 bases left in between. The germline V gene has CDR1 GTSNPN and CDR2 SVGIG (reference sequence). The CDR3 is 13 residues long. The CDR3 loop is CAWRVEGSYEQFF. CDR3 in DNA: TGTGCCTGGAGGGTTGAGGGGAGCTATGAGCAGTTCTTC.

This sequence joins TRBV29-1 and TRBJ2-2; TRBD1 aligns across 9 bases. Germline V lookup: CDR1 SQVTM, CDR2 ANQGSEA. The J segment lost 4 bases and the V segment lost 1 base, leaving 7 bases of the junction unmatched. The CDR3 is 16 residues long. CDR3 nucleotides: TGCAGCGTTGAAGCAGGGGGACAGGGATTCACCGGGGAGCTGTTTTTT. Amino acid sequence: CSVEAGGQGFTGELFF.

The chain joins TRBV28 to TRBJ2-1; no clear D gene. The CDR3 covers 16 residues. V lost 2 bases to trimming and J lost 1 base, with 12 bases between them. CDR1 and CDR2 from the germline V gene are MDHEN and SYDVKM. The CDR3 sequence is CASSLIEFGSYNEQFF. CDR3 sequence (DNA): TGTGCCAGCAGTTTAATTGAGTTTGGATCCTACAATGAGCAGTTCTTC.

The chain combines TRBV7-9 with TRBJ2-3, with D possibly called TRBD1 or TRBD2 (6 bases each). The CDR3 length is 15 residues. V lost 5 bases and J lost 0, with 12 bases in between. Germline CDR1 SEHNR, CDR2 FQNEAQ (reference sequence). The CDR3, as DNA: TGTGCCAGCAGCGTCACAGGGACTAGCACAGATACGCAGTATTTT. Its protein product is CASSVTGTSTDTQYF.

The CDR3 nucleotides read TGTGCCAGCAGCTTAGATCACAAGCCCACTGAAGCTTTCTTT. Residues: CASSLDHKPTEAFF. The chain is built from TRBV7-6 and TRBJ1-1; unclear D gene. The germline gives CDR1 SGHVS, CDR2 FNYEAQ. Trimming took 1 base from V and 4 from J, leaving 10 bases between them. The CDR3 contains 14 residues.

The rearrangement joins TRBV5-6 to TRBJ2-7, with 7 bases that match TRBD1. The CDR3 is made up of 15 amino acids. Unmatched junction bases numbered 9, after V lost 3 bases and J lost 3 bases. Germline V lookup: CDR1 SGHDT, CDR2 YYEEEE. CDR3 sequence reads: CASSSLDRALYEQYF. Written as DNA, the CDR3 is TGTGCCAGCAGCTCCCTAGACAGGGCTCTCTACGAGCAGTACTTC.

The chain carries TRBV27 and TRBJ1-2; D gene ambiguous. Germline-derived CDR1 and CDR2 are MNHEY and SMNVEV (reference sequence). The CDR3 runs 17 residues. V was shortened by 1 base and J by 0 bases, with 15 bases between the two germline ends. The CDR3 DNA follows: TGTGCCAGCAGTTTATTCGCGGCACAGCAGTCTAACTATGGCTACACCTTC. Translation: CASSLFAAQQSNYGYTF.